The 25 T cell receptor beta chains given below trace back to one sample, sequenced in a study of T cell responses to AZD1222 COVID-19 vaccine (dated by TCRdb to the early 2020s). Reading the label with the study, this specimen's time point is: baseline before first vaccination. The library was generated by the immunoSEQ multiplex PCR assay. TCRdb carries this immuneACCESS record with in-frame sequences only. Its versions omit some clonotypes, under half of them owing to an unresolved V gene in the studies checked, with the rest unexplained. In all, the sample holds about 86,000 clones, and about nine tenths of those were seen once. 2.5% to 3.5% of the sample is held by the ten biggest clonotypes. Sequencing was performed on peripheral blood, taken on day 0 of AZD1222 vaccination. The receptors derive from an adult in good health.

This clone was observed a few times. This sequence joins TRBV12-5 and TRBJ2-3, with D perhaps given as TRBD1 or TRBD2 (5 bases each). The germline V gene encodes CDR1 LGHNT and CDR2 FRNRAP. The CDR3 runs to 15 residues. V was clipped by 7 bases and J by 0 bases, with 14 bases between them. DNA for the CDR3: TGTGCTAGTGCCCCGGTTGGGGGTAGCACAGATACGCAGTATTTT. Translated: CASAPVGGSTDTQYF.

The CDR3 region has the DNA TGTGCCAGCAGCTTGGATGTAGGGGGAAGGGCAGATACGCAGTATTTT. Translated, it gives CASSLDVGGRADTQYF. V gene TRBV5-4 combines with J gene TRBJ2-3; tentative D call: TRBD1 (6 bases). CDR1 is SGHNT, CDR2 YYREEE, per germline (reference sequence). The CDR3 has 16 residues. Trimming removed 0 bases at V and 4 bases at J, with 15 bases between.

The gene calls are TRBV28 and TRBJ1-2; D gene ambiguous. Germline V gene data show CDR1 as MDHEN and CDR2 as SYDVKM. The CDR3 is made up of 14 amino acids. V lost 4 bases to trimming and J lost 4 bases, with 13 bases between them. The CDR3 sequence is CASSSPGVIYGYTF. Written as DNA, the CDR3 is TGTGCCAGCAGTTCCCCTGGGGTAATCTATGGCTACACCTTC.

The J gene is TRBJ1-2, the V gene TRBV2; D is undetermined. V lost 5 bases, J lost 5 bases, and 9 bases lay in between. In germline, CDR1 is SNHLY, CDR2 FYNNEI. CDR3 length: 12 amino acids. CDR3 protein: CASSPTGYGYTF. The CDR3 nucleotides are TGTGCCAGCAGTCCGACGGGATATGGCTACACCTTC.

CDR3 sequence reads: CASSPGTQGGSPLHF. Here the CDR3 DNA reads TGTGCCAGTAGCCCCGGCACACAGGGGGGTTCACCCCTCCACTTT. The chain uses TRBV19 and TRBJ1-6, with 8 bases identical to TRBD1. The CDR3 sequence is 15 residues long. V lost 6 bases, J lost 9 bases, and 10 bases stayed unmatched. Germline assignment: CDR1 LNHDA and CDR2 SQIVND (reference sequence).

The V gene is TRBV4-1, the J gene TRBJ2-5; D remains ambiguous. Trimming shortened V by 0 bases and J by 1 base, and 9 bases separated the two germline ends. CDR1 and CDR2 (germline): MGHRA, YSYEKL. The CDR3 sequence is 15 residues long. CDR3 amino acids: CASSQDPLTQETQYF. CDR3 sequence (DNA): TGCGCCAGCAGCCAAGACCCCCTAACCCAAGAGACCCAGTACTTC.

The rearrangement joins TRBV28 to TRBJ2-1; TRBD1 matches at 7 bases. This CDR3 is built from 16 residues. Germline CDR1 and CDR2: MDHEN and SYDVKM. The trim removed 2 bases at V and 7 bases at J, leaving 11 bases unmatched. The CDR3 DNA reads TGTGCCAGCAGTTTAAGAGGATTACAGGGGTGGAATGAGCAGTTCTTC. Amino acids: CASSLRGLQGWNEQFF.

This clone occurred a few times. This chain uses TRBV4-1 with TRBJ1-2; D ambiguous. The length of the CDR3 is 14 residues. The germline gives CDR1 MGHRA, CDR2 YSYEKL. The germline V and J ends were trimmed by 0 bases and 5 bases, with 10 bases remaining between them. DNA of the CDR3: TGCGCCAGCAGCCAAGATCTAAAGGTTTATGGCTACACCTTC. Translated: CASSQDLKVYGYTF.

This chain uses TRBV18 with TRBJ2-1; D is ambiguous. The CDR3 has 15 residues. In germline, CDR1 is KGHSH, CDR2 LQKENI. V shed 3 bases and J shed 0 bases, with 9 bases lying between them. The CDR3, as DNA: TGTGCCAGCTCACCCCGCAGGAGCTCCTACAATGAGCAGTTCTTC. It encodes CASSPRRSSYNEQFF.

The chain is built from TRBV29-1 and TRBJ2-2, with D possibly matching TRBD2 (5 bases). The CDR3 covers 14 residues. The germline gives CDR1 SQVTM, CDR2 ANQGSEA. V lost 3 bases, J lost 4 bases, and 12 bases lay in between. The CDR3 reads CSVEFLAGTGELFF. CDR3 DNA: TGCAGCGTTGAGTTTCTAGCCGGCACCGGGGAGCTGTTTTTT.

The chain joins TRBV4-1 to TRBJ2-7; perhaps TRBD2 as D (6 bases). Deletions cut 1 base from V and 6 bases from J, with 10 bases between. This CDR3 has 13 amino acids. The germline V gene has CDR1 MGHRA and CDR2 YSYEKL. CDR3 sequence reads: CASSQVGGSEQYF. CDR3 in DNA: TGCGCCAGCAGCCAAGTCGGAGGGAGCGAGCAGTACTTC.

V is TRBV4-1 and J is TRBJ2-1, with unresolved D. Trimming removed 3 bases from V and 8 bases from J, with 14 bases in between. The germline gives CDR1 MGHRA, CDR2 YSYEKL. The CDR3 is 14 residues long. CDR3 region: CASSQPRRADEQFF. CDR3 nucleotide sequence: TGCGCCAGCAGCCAGCCCCGCCGTGCGGATGAGCAGTTCTTC.

There are a few counts of this clone. The CDR3 coding sequence is TGTGCCAGCGGGGGACAGGGCCTCGGCTACACCTTC. This encodes CASGGQGLGYTF. The genes are TRBV28 and TRBJ1-2; 9 nucleotides align to TRBD1. Losses at the gene ends were 8 bases for V and 8 bases for J; bases not matched to a gene: 6. Germline loops: CDR1 MDHEN, CDR2 SYDVKM. The CDR3 contains 12 residues.

This clone was counted between two and nine times. This sequence joins TRBV3-1 (or the pseudogene TRBV3-2) and TRBJ1-2; possibly TRBD1 for D (5 bases). Trimming stripped 1 base from V and 0 bases from J, with 12 bases between. The germline V gene encodes CDR1 LGHDT and CDR2 YNNKEL (reference sequence). CDR3 length equals 16 residues. CDR3 nucleotides: TGTGCCAGCAGCCAAGGACTAGGCAGGGCTAACTATGGCTACACCTTC. Translated: CASSQGLGRANYGYTF.

The chain uses TRBV7-9 and TRBJ2-7; TRBD1 agrees at 7 bases. Germline values: CDR1 SEHNR, CDR2 FQNEAQ (reference sequence). V lost 5 bases and J lost 3; bases outside the gene matches: 7. This CDR3 comprises 14 residues. The CDR3 coding sequence is TGTGCCAGCAGCCCACAGGGGTTTGGCTACGAGCAGTACTTC. It specifies CASSPQGFGYEQYF.

This sequence joins TRBV12-5 and TRBJ2-1, with TRBD2 matching 8 bases. The CDR3 consists of 13 residues. Germline trimming cut 2 bases from V and 9 bases from J; bases unmatched to any gene: 3. Germline V gene lookup returns CDR1 LGHNT and CDR2 FRNRAP. CDR3 bases: TGTGCTAGTGGTTTGTTTGGACTAGCTGAGCAGTTCTTC. Translating gives CASGLFGLAEQFF.

V is TRBV11-2 and J is TRBJ1-6, with 7 bases aligning to TRBD1. CDR1 is SGHAT and CDR2 is FQNNGV in the germline V gene. The CDR3 contains 11 residues. V lost 11 bases and J lost 12; bases outside the gene matches: 7. CDR3 DNA sequence: TGTGCCGCAGGGGGGTTTGGACCCCTCCACTTT. Residues: CAAGGFGPLHF.

The CDR3 protein is CASSLSRGGNQPQHF. The CDR3 region has the DNA TGCGCCAGCAGTCTAAGCAGGGGAGGTAATCAGCCCCAGCATTTT. This chain connects TRBV4-1 to TRBJ1-5; D possibly corresponds to TRBD1 (6 bases). The CDR3 length is 15 residues. The V end was cut by 6 bases, the J end by 4 bases, with 16 bases between. From germline, CDR1 is MGHRA and CDR2 YSYEKL.

The gene calls are TRBV15 and TRBJ1-2, with a possible D match to TRBD1 (5 bases). V dropped 0 bases and J dropped 7 bases, with 18 bases sitting between them. CDR3 length: 16 residues. CDR1 LNHNV and CDR2 YYDKDF come from the germline V gene (reference sequence). This CDR3 is CATSRDGSPQGFGYTF. As DNA, the CDR3 is TGTGCCACCAGCAGAGATGGTTCCCCTCAGGGATTTGGCTACACCTTC.

The chain is built from TRBV5-6 and TRBJ1-5; D ambiguous. V was clipped by 4 bases and J by 4 bases, with 12 bases between them. This CDR3 has 14 residues. Germline-derived CDR1 and CDR2 are SGHDT and YYEEEE. The chain's CDR3 is CASSKNQLNQPQHF. The CDR3 DNA sequence: TGTGCCAGCAGCAAAAATCAGCTTAATCAGCCCCAGCATTTT.

The gene calls are TRBV9 and TRBJ2-1; D tentatively fits TRBD1 or TRBD2 (5 bases each). The V end lost 3 bases, the J end lost 12 bases, and 16 bases lay between the germline ends. Germline V lookup: CDR1 SGDLS, CDR2 YYNGEE. CDR3 length equals 13 residues. CDR3: CASSGGWGKVQFF. In DNA, the CDR3 is TGTGCCAGCAGCGGCGGATGGGGGAAGGTGCAGTTCTTC.

The chain couples TRBV7-6 to TRBJ2-5, with D possibly matching TRBD2 (6 bases). Trimming took off 7 bases at V and 5 bases at J, with 26 bases between the two ends. There are 17 residues in the CDR3. Germline V gene sequence: CDR1 SGHVS, CDR2 FNYEAQ. The CDR3 bases are TGTGCCAGCACGTTAGGCCTAGCGCAAAACCTCGGGGAGACCCAGTACTTC. It encodes CASTLGLAQNLGETQYF.

In this sample, this clone turned up once. The genes are TRBV21-1 and TRBJ2-5; TRBD2, the table's D call, lacks a check against the DNA. TRBV21-1 is described as a pseudogene. There are 16 residues in the CDR3. The CDR3 sequence: CASREGLAGYKETQYF. The CDR3 DNA reads TGTGCCAGCAGGGAGGGACTAGCGGGCTACAAAGAGACCCAGTACTTC.

The V and J genes are TRBV28 and TRBJ1-6; D is ambiguous. The length of the CDR3 is 13 residues. Germline V gives CDR1 MDHEN, CDR2 SYDVKM. Trimming stripped 8 bases from V and 6 bases from J, with 11 bases between. CDR3 sequence (DNA): TGTGCCAGCGCCCCGACCATTAATTCACCCCTCCACTTT. Its translation is CASAPTINSPLHF.

The chain carries TRBV19 and TRBJ2-3, with TRBD2 matching 14 bases. Germline values: CDR1 LNHDA, CDR2 SQIVND (reference sequence). J gave up 4 bases and V 7 bases, and 13 bases lay outside the gene matches. The CDR3 is made up of 18 amino acids. Here the CDR3 DNA reads TGTGCCAGTACCGATGTGCGACTAGCGGGGGGGCCGGCAGATACGCAGTATTTT. Encoded protein: CASTDVRLAGGPADTQYF.